A single sample is the source of the 13 T cell receptor beta chains below, sequenced in a study of T cell responses to AZD1222 COVID-19 vaccine. Method: immunoSEQ multiplex PCR; TCRdb's copy keeps in-frame clones and lacks some. The table has 90,000 to 130,000 clones, roughly 87% seen once; the top ten hold 3.2%. This material consisted of peripheral blood, taken on day 0 of AZD1222 vaccination. The source of these receptors is an adult in good health.

As concerns this clone: The junction does not match germline at one end; this may be a read error. V usage is TRBV6-1 and J usage is TRBJ1-1; D unclear. The CDR3 spans 14 residues. CDR1 is MNHNS and CDR2 is SASEGT in the germline V gene. The CDR3 loop is CASGEGLANTEAFF. The CDR3 nucleotides are TGTGCCAGCGGTGAAGGACTTGCGAACACTGAAGCTTTCTTT.

The CDR3 sequence is CASGTTEVNEKLFF. The CDR3 nucleotides are TGTGCCAGCGGCACCACCGAGGTGAATGAAAAACTGTTTTTT. This chain uses TRBV28 with TRBJ1-4; no clear D. Trimming pared 8 bases from V and 5 bases from J, leaving 15 bases between. The CDR3 runs to 14 residues. Germline CDR1 is MDHEN and CDR2 is SYDVKM.

The rearrangement joins TRBV7-9 to TRBJ1-5; the D is unclear. This CDR3 is 16 amino acids long. Germline V gene data show CDR1 as SEHNR and CDR2 as FQNEAQ (reference sequence). The V gene lost 1 base and the J gene lost 1 base, with 11 bases spanning the gap. CDR3 sequence (DNA): TGTGCCAGCAGCTTAGGACAAACCAGCAGCAATCAGCCCCAGCATTTT. Its protein product is CASSLGQTSSNQPQHF.

For the CDR3, the DNA is TGTGCCAGCAGCGTATGGGGCTCCTACAATGAGCAGTTCTTC. Translating it yields CASSVWGSYNEQFF. The V gene is TRBV9, the J gene TRBJ2-1; no reliable D call. Deletions cut 1 base from V and 0 bases from J, with 5 bases between. The length of the CDR3 is 14 residues. Per the germline V gene, CDR1 is SGDLS and CDR2 is YYNGEE.

The chain couples TRBV7-2 to TRBJ2-3, with D uncertain. The CDR3 has 14 amino acids. Germline V gene lookup returns CDR1 SGHTA and CDR2 FQGNSA. With 5 bases removed from V and 0 bases from J, the gap between germline ends came to 9 bases. CDR3 protein: CASSPLSSTDTQYF. In nucleotides, the CDR3 is TGTGCCAGCAGCCCGTTGTCTAGCACAGATACGCAGTATTTT.

The chain employs TRBV7-6 and TRBJ1-4; D might be TRBD1 (5 bases). The CDR3 consists of 16 residues. From germline, CDR1 is SGHVS and CDR2 FNYEAQ. V was clipped by 5 bases and J by 7 bases, with 20 bases between them. The CDR3 spells CASSPQARGEGEKLFF. In nucleotides, the CDR3 is TGTGCCAGCAGCCCCCAAGCAAGAGGGGAGGGTGAAAAACTGTTTTTT.

The V call is TRBV28, the J call TRBJ2-1, with D unclear. The CDR3 has 17 amino acids. The V gene lost 5 bases and the J gene lost 5 bases, with 22 bases spanning the gap. Germline CDR1 and CDR2: MDHEN and SYDVKM. This CDR3 is CASSPRPGPSVNNEQFF. The CDR3 DNA sequence: TGTGCCAGCAGTCCCCGTCCTGGACCATCAGTAAACAATGAGCAGTTCTTC.

The chain joins TRBV5-1 to TRBJ1-2; D not resolved. The CDR3 sequence is 15 residues long. CDR1 SGHRS and CDR2 YFSETQ come from the germline V gene. With 3 bases removed from V and 4 bases from J, the gap between germline ends came to 16 bases. CDR3 nucleotide sequence: TGCGCCAGCAGCTCGGAAAGTGGCAGCGGCTATGGCTACACCTTC. It yields the protein CASSSESGSGYGYTF.

The chain recombines TRBV18 with TRBJ2-6; D gene uncertain. Trimming stripped 6 bases from V and 1 base from J, with 4 bases between. Per germline, CDR1 KGHSH and CDR2 LQKENI. CDR3 length: 13 amino acids. CDR3 sequence (DNA): TGTGCCAGCTCCCGATCTGGGGCCAACGTCCTGACTTTC. Amino acids: CASSRSGANVLTF.

The V gene is TRBV7-3, the J gene TRBJ2-3; the match to TRBD1 covers 9 bases. CDR1 is SGHTA, CDR2 FQGTGA, per germline. V shed 5 bases, J shed 4 bases, and the junction held 10 bases outside the gene matches. CDR3 size: 16 residues. CDR3 nucleotide sequence: TGTGCCAGCAGCCCTCGGACAGGGGTGTTGGCAGATACGCAGTATTTT. Translating gives CASSPRTGVLADTQYF.

The chain links TRBV3-1 (or the pseudogene TRBV3-2) to TRBJ2-7, with D perhaps TRBD2 (5 bases). Trimming took 5 bases from V and 3 from J, leaving 17 bases between them. This CDR3 is 15 amino acids long. Germline V gives CDR1 LGHDT, CDR2 YNNKEL (reference sequence). The CDR3 loop reads CASSFLNRGNYEQYF. DNA of the CDR3: TGTGCCAGCAGCTTCTTAAACCGGGGAAACTACGAGCAGTACTTC.

The V and J genes are TRBV29-1 and TRBJ2-5; the D call may be TRBD1 or TRBD2 (5 bases each). Germline assignment: CDR1 SQVTM and CDR2 ANQGSEA. V was clipped by 6 bases and J by 5 bases, with 19 bases between them. The CDR3 is 14 residues long. The CDR3 nucleotides read TGCAGCGTGAGGGGACGGAACGTGAAGGAGACCCAGTACTTC. Encoded protein: CSVRGRNVKETQYF.

The chain uses TRBV15 and TRBJ1-2; D is perhaps TRBD1 (6 bases). The CDR3 sequence is 17 residues long. V was cut by 3 bases and J by 4 bases, with 21 bases left in between. Per germline, CDR1 LNHNV and CDR2 YYDKDF (reference sequence). CDR3 amino acids: CATSSPGQQGDFYGYTF. For the CDR3, the DNA is TGTGCCACCAGCAGTCCGGGCCAACAGGGAGATTTCTATGGCTACACCTTC.